What follows is one T cell receptor beta chain and its context. This CDR3 comprises 19 residues. The junction had 8 bases not matched to a gene; V was cut back by 0 bases and J by 3 bases. CDR1 is LGHDT, CDR2 YNNKEL, per germline (reference sequence). The source of the sample is a study of blood T cell repertoires in COVID-19. The protocol was immunoSEQ multiplex PCR, while the TCRdb copy is restricted to in-frame clones and leaves out a portion. The table includes approximately 100,000 clones, roughly four fifths detected once. The specimen was peripheral blood. The chain employs TRBV3-1 (or the pseudogene TRBV3-2) and TRBJ2-6; the match to TRBD1 covers 10 bases. The source is a woman between 55 and 75 years old with acute or convalescent COVID-19. CDR3: CASSQDPGTGVGGANVLTF. CDR3 sequence (DNA): TGTGCCAGCAGCCAAGATCCCGGGACAGGGGTTGGTGGGGCCAACGTCCTGACTTTC.